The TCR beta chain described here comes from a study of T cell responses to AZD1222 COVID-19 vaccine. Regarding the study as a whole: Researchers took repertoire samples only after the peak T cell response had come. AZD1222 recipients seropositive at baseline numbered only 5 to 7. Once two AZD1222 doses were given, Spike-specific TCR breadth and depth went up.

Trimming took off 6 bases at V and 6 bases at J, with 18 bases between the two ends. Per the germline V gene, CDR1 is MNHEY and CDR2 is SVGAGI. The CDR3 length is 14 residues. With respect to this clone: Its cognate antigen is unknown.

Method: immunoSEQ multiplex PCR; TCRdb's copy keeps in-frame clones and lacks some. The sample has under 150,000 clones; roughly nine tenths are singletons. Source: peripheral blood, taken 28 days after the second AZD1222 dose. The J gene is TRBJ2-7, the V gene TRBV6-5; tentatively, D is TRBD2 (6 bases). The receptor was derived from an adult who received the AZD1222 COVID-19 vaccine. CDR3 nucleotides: TGTGCCAGCAGCCGAGGAGGGGCCAGCCTCGAGCAGTACTTC. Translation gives CASSRGGASLEQYF.